Shown below are 12 T cell receptor beta chains from a single sample sequenced in a study of blood T cell repertoires in COVID-19 (dated by TCRdb to 2020 to 2022). Libraries were made using the immunoSEQ multiplex PCR assay. TCRdb took over this immuneACCESS table, retaining in-frame rearrangements with V and J assigned. Such tables are incomplete; in checked studies, under half of the missing clones stem from an unresolved V gene, and the remainder is unexplained. This sample holds around 300,000 clones; 70% to 90% were observed only once. 2.5% to 3.5% of the sample is taken by the ten largest. Input material: peripheral blood. The receptors were gathered from a woman aged 25 to 45 with active or convalescent COVID-19.

The chain employs TRBV30 and TRBJ1-5; no clear D. Germline V gene sequence: CDR1 GTSNPN, CDR2 SVGIG (reference sequence). With 0 bases removed from V and 5 bases from J, the gap between germline ends came to 8 bases. CDR3 length: 13 residues. CDR3 DNA sequence: TGTGCCTGGAGTGTACTTACCGATCAGCCCCAGCATTTT. Its translation is CAWSVLTDQPQHF.

The chain joins TRBV28 to TRBJ2-1, with a possible D match to TRBD1 (7 bases). The CDR3 length is 15 residues. V lost 3 bases and J 1 base, leaving 10 bases between the germline ends. Germline V gene lookup returns CDR1 MDHEN and CDR2 SYDVKM. The CDR3 reads CASSLAGGSYNEQFF. In nucleotides, the CDR3 is TGTGCCAGCAGTTTGGCAGGGGGGTCCTACAATGAGCAGTTCTTC. Combining the CDR3 with reference TRBV28 and TRBJ2-1 gives the whole variable domain DVKVTQSSRYLVKRTGEKVFLECVQDMDHENMFWYRQDPGLGLRLIYFSYDVKMKEKGDIPEGYSVSREKKERFSLILESASTNQTSMYLCASSLAGGSYNEQFFGPGTRLTVL.

V gene TRBV2 combines with J gene TRBJ2-3, with 9 bases that match TRBD2. Germline CDR1 reads SNHLY; CDR2 reads FYNNEI. The CDR3 is 15 residues long. The trim removed 6 bases at V and 3 bases at J, leaving 7 bases unmatched. CDR3 DNA sequence: TGTGCCAGCAGGTTTGGCGGGGGGGGGACAGATACGCAGTATTTT. The encoded protein is CASRFGGGGTDTQYF.

The J gene is TRBJ1-1, the V gene TRBV5-8; tentatively, D is TRBD1 (5 bases). With 7 bases removed from V and 1 base from J, the gap between germline ends came to 11 bases. There are 13 residues in the CDR3. The germline gives CDR1 SGHTS, CDR2 YDEGEE. The CDR3 region is CASVFRGNTEAFF. Written as DNA, the CDR3 is TGTGCCAGCGTCTTTAGGGGGAACACTGAAGCTTTCTTT.

CDR3 nucleotides: TGTGCCAGCAGCCCAGGGACAGGGCTCGGCAATTCACCCCTCCACTTT. Residues: CASSPGTGLGNSPLHF. The V gene is TRBV7-3, the J gene TRBJ1-6; TRBD1 agrees at 9 bases. The V segment lost 5 bases and the J segment 7 bases; nucleotides outside the gene matches: 9. There are 16 residues in the CDR3. The germline V gene has CDR1 SGHTA and CDR2 FQGTGA.

The rearrangement joins TRBV7-2 to TRBJ2-1, with unresolved D. V lost 1 base to trimming and J lost 6 bases, with 10 bases between them. The CDR3 runs 14 residues. Germline V gene lookup returns CDR1 SGHTA and CDR2 FQGNSA. CDR3 protein: CASSLVTPSNEQFF. In DNA form, the CDR3 reads TGTGCCAGCAGCTTAGTGACTCCCAGCAATGAGCAGTTCTTC.

This clone has a single count. The chain employs TRBV28 and TRBJ2-3; the match to TRBD2 covers 8 bases. Germline V gives CDR1 MDHEN, CDR2 SYDVKM. Trimming removed 4 bases from V and 4 bases from J; junction bases left unmatched: 10. The CDR3 spans 16 residues. The CDR3 region has the DNA TGTGCCAGCAGTTCCCCCGCGGGGGGTGTGGCAGATACGCAGTATTTT. This translates into CASSSPAGGVADTQYF.

V is TRBV6-4 and J is TRBJ2-1; possibly TRBD1 for D (5 bases). The V end lost 4 bases, the J end lost 3 bases, and 16 bases lay between the germline ends. The CDR3 has 16 amino acids. Germline V gene data show CDR1 as MRHNA and CDR2 as SNTAGT. In DNA form, the CDR3 reads TGTGCCAGCAGTGCCTGGATAGCAGGGCGCTACAATGAGCAGTTCTTC. Protein sequence: CASSAWIAGRYNEQFF.

The CDR3 coding sequence is TGTGCCAGTAGTATTGGTCAGGGGGCCTACGAGCAGTACTTC. Translated: CASSIGQGAYEQYF. The chain links TRBV19 to TRBJ2-7; 7 nucleotides match TRBD1. CDR3 size: 14 residues. V lost 3 bases and J lost 2; bases outside the gene matches: 4. CDR1 LNHDA and CDR2 SQIVND come from the germline V gene (reference sequence).

V usage is TRBV3-1 (or the pseudogene TRBV3-2) and J usage is TRBJ2-1; 8 nucleotides line up with TRBD2. The V gene end was trimmed by 6 bases and the J gene end by 8 bases; junction bases not matched to a gene: 6. This CDR3 contains 13 residues. In germline, CDR1 is LGHDT, CDR2 YNNKEL (reference sequence). The CDR3 DNA is TGTGCCAGCAGATCCGGGACTAGGTATGAGCAGTTCTTC. It is translated as CASRSGTRYEQFF.

Of note for this clone: In the same sample, other DNA sequences code for this CDR3. The V and J genes are TRBV9 and TRBJ2-2, with TRBD1 as a possible D gene (5 bases). With 1 base removed from V and 5 bases from J, the gap between germline ends came to 6 bases. CDR3 length: 13 residues. Germline V CDR1 and CDR2: SGDLS, YYNGEE. The CDR3 here is CASSVSGTGELFF. The CDR3 bases are TGTGCCAGCAGCGTATCAGGGACCGGGGAGCTGTTTTTT. The full variable domain, in which reference TRBV9 and TRBJ2-2 provide the parts outside the CDR3, is DSGVTQTPKHLITATGQRVTLRCSPRSGDLSVYWYQQSLDQGLQFLIQYYNGEERAKGNILERFSAQQFPDLHSELNLSSLELGDSALYFCASSVSGTGELFFGEGSRLTVL.

This chain links TRBV18 with TRBJ2-1; a possible D gene is TRBD2 (5 bases). This CDR3 region has 14 residues. Germline V CDR1 and CDR2: KGHSH, LQKENI. The germline V and J ends were trimmed by 3 bases and 6 bases, with 12 bases remaining between them. The CDR3 nucleotides are TGTGCCAGCTCACCTCCTACCGGAGGCAATGAGCAGTTCTTC. It yields the protein CASSPPTGGNEQFF.